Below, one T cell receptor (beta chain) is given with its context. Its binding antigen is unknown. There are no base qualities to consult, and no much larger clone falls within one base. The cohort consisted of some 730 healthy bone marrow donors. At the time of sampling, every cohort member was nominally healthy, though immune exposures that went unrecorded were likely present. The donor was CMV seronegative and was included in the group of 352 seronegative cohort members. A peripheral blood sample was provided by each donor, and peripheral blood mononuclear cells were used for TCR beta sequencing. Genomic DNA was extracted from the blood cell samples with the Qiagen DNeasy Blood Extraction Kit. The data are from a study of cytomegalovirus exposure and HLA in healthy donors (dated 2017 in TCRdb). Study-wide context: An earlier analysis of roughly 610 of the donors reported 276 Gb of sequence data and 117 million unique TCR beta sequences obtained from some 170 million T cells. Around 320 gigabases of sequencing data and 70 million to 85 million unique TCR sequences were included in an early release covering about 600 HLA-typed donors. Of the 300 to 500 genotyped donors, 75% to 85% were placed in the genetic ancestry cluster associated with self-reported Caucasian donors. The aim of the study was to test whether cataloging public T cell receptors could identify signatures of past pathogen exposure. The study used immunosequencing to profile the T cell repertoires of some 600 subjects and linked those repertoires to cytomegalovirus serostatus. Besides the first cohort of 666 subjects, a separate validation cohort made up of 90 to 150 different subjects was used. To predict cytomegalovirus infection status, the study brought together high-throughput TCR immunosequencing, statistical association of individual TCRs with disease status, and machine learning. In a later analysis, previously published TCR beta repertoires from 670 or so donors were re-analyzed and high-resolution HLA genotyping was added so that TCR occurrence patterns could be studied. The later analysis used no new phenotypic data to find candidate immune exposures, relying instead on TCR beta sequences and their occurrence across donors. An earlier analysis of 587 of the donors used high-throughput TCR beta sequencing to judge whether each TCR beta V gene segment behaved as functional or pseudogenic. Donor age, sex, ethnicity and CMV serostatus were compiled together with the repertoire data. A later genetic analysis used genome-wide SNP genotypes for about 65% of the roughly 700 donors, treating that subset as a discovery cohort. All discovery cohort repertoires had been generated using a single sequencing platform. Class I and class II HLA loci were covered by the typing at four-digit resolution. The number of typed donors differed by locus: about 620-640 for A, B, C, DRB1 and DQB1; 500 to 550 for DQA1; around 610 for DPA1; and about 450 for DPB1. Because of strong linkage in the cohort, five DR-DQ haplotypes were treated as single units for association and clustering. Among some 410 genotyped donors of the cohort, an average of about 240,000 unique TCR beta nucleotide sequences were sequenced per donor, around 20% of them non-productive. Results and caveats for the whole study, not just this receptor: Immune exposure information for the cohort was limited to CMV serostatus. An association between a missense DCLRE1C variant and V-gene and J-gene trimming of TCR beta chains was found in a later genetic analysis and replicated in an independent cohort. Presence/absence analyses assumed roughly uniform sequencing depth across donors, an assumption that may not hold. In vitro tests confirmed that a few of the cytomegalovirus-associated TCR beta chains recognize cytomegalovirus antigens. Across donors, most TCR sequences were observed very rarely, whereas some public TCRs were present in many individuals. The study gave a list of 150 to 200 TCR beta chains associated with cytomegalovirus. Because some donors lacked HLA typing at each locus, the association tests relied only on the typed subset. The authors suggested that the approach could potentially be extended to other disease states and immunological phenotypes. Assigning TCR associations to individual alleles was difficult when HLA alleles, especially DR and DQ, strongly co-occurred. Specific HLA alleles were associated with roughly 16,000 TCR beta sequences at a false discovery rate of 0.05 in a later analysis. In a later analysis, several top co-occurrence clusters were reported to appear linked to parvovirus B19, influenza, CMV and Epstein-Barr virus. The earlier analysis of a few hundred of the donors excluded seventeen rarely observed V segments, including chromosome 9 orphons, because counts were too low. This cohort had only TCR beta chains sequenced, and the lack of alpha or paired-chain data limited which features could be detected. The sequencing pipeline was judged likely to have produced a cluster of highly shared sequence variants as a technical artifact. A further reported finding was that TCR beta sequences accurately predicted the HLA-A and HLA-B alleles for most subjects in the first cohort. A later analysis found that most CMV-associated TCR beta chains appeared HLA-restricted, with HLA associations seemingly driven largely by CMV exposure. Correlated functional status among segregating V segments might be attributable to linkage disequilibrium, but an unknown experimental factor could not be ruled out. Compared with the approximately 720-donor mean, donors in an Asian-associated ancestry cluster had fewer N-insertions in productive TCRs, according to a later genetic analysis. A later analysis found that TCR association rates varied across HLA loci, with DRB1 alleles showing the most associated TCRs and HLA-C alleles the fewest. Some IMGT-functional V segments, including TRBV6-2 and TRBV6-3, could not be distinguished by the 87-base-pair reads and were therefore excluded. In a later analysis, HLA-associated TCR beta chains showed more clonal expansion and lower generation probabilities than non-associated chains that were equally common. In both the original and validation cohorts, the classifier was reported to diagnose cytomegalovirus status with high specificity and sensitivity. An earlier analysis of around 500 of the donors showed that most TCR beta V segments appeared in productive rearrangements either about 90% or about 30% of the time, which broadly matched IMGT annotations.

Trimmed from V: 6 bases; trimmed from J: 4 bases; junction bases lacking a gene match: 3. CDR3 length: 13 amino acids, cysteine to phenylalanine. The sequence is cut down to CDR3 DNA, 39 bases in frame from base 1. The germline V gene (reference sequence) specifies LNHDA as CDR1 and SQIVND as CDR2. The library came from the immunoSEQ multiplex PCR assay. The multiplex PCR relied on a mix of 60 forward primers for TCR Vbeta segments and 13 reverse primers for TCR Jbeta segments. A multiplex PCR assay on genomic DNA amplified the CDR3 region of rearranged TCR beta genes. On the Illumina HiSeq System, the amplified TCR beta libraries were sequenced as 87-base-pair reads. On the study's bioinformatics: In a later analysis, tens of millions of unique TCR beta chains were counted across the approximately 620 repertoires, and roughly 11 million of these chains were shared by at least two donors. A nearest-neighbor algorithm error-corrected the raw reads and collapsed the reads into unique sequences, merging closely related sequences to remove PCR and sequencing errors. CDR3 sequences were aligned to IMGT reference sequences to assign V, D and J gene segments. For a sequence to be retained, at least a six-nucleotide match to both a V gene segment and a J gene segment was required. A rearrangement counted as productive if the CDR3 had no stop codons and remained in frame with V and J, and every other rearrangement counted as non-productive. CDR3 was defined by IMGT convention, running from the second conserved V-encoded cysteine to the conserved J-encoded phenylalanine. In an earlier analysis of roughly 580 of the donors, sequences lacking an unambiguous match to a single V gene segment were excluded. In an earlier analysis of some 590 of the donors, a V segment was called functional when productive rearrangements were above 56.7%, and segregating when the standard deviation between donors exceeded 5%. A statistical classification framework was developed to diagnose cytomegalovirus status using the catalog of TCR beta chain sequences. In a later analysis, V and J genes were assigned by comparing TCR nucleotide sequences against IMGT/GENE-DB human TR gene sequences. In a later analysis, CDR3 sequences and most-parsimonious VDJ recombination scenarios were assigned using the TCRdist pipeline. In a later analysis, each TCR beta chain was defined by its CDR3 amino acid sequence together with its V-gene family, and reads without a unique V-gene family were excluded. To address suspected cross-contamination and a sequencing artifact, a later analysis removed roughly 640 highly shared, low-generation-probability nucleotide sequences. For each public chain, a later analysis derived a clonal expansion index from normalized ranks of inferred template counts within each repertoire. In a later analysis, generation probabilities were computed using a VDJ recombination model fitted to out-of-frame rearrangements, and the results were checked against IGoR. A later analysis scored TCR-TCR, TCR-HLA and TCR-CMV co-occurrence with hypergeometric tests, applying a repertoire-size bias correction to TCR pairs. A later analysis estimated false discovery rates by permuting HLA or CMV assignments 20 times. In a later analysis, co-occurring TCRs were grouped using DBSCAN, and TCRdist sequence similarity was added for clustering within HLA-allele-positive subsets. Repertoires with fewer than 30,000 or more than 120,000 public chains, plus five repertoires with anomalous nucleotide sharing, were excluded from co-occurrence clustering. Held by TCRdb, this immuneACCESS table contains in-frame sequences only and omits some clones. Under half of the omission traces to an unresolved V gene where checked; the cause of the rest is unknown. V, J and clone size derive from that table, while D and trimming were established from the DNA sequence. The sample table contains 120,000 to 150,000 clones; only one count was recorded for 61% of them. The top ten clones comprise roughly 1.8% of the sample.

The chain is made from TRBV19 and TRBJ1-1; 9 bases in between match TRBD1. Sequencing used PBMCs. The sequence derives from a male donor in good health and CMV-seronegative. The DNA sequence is TGTGCCAGTAGGACGACAGGGGGCACTGAAGCTTTCTTT. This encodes CASRTTGGTEAFF.